One sample yielded the 32 T cell receptor beta chains listed below, sequenced in a study of response to subunit inactivated influenza vaccine. TCRdb re-called the RT-PCR reads through MiXCR, storing one row per CDR3 protein. The sample lists over 750,000 distinct CDR3 sequences; 20% to 25% were seen once. The sequences come from PBMCs from blood, collected 5 days after vaccination. The receptors were sampled from a man aged 50 or older who received an inactivated influenza vaccine.

This clonotype was detected a few times. The chain links TRBV5-1 to TRBJ2-5, with 8 bases aligning to TRBD1. V lost 3 bases, J lost 5 bases, and 12 bases stayed unmatched. This CDR3 contains 16 residues. CDR1 and CDR2 (germline): SGHRS, YFSETQ. CDR3 nucleotide sequence: TGCGCCAGCAGCTCGGACGGTGCAGGGGGCTCGGAGACCCAGTACTTC. Amino acids: CASSSDGAGGSETQYF. The variable domain in full, with the rest retrieved from reference TRBV5-1 and TRBJ2-5, is KAGVTQTPRYLIKTRGQQVTLSCSPISGHRSVSWYQQTPGQGLQFLFEYFSETQRNKGNFPGRFSGRQFSNSRSEMNVSTLELGDSALYLCASSSDGAGGSETQYFGPGTRLLVL.

The V gene is TRBV5-1, the J gene TRBJ2-7, with D possibly matching TRBD2 (5 bases). This CDR3 has 16 residues. Germline V lookup: CDR1 SGHRS, CDR2 YFSETQ. Trimming removed 0 bases at V and 3 bases at J, with 16 bases between. CDR3 region: CASSLGVPDSSYEQYF. CDR3 DNA sequence: TGCGCCAGCAGCTTGGGAGTCCCGGACTCTAGCTACGAGCAGTACTTC.

This clonotype was detected only a few times. The gene calls are TRBV28 and TRBJ2-7, with a tentative D call TRBD1 (6 bases). CDR3 size: 16 residues. Trimming left V 5 bases short and J 2 bases short, with 19 bases between. Germline V lookup: CDR1 MDHEN, CDR2 SYDVKM. The CDR3 here is CASSLGSIQGTYEQYF. The CDR3 nucleotides read TGTGCCAGCAGTCTGGGTTCCATTCAGGGGACCTACGAGCAGTACTTC.

J is TRBJ2-2 and V is TRBV20-1; D uncertain. Germline assignment: CDR1 DFQATT and CDR2 SNEGSKA (reference sequence). The CDR3 sequence is 11 residues long. The V and J ends lost 0 bases and 6 bases respectively, with 2 bases between them. As DNA, the CDR3 is TGCAGTGCTAGAGATGCCGGGGAGCTGTTTTTT. Translated, it gives CSARDAGELFF.

This clonotype has a handful of counts. The V gene is TRBV13, the J gene TRBJ2-1, with 16 bases matching TRBD2. V lost 5 bases and J lost 5; bases outside the gene matches: 9. The CDR3 contains 18 residues. CDR1 and CDR2 from the germline V gene are PRHDT and FYEKMQ (reference sequence). For the CDR3, the DNA is TGTGCCAGCAGCCCAGGGACTAGCGGGAGGGAAGCGGACAATGAGCAGTTCTTC. Its protein product is CASSPGTSGREADNEQFF.

The V gene is TRBV14, the J gene TRBJ2-1, with 9 positions matching TRBD2. Germline CDR1 SGHDN, CDR2 FVKESK. V shed 0 bases, J shed 8 bases, and the junction held 14 bases outside the gene matches. There are 18 residues in the CDR3. The CDR3 loop reads CASSQELFHAGGQDEQFF. The CDR3 coding sequence is TGTGCCAGCAGCCAAGAACTATTTCACGCGGGGGGGCAAGATGAGCAGTTCTTC.

For the CDR3, the DNA is TGCAGTGCTAGGGAGGGCCAAGAGACCCAGTACTTC. It yields the protein CSAREGQETQYF. The rearrangement uses TRBV20-1 and TRBJ2-5, with D possibly TRBD2 on 6 matching bases. CDR1 and CDR2 (germline): DFQATT, SNEGSKA (reference sequence). The CDR3 totals 12 residues. V was shortened by 3 bases and J by 1 base, with 6 bases between the two germline ends.

The chain recombines TRBV6-2 or TRBV6-3 with TRBJ2-2, with TRBD1 identical over 7 bases. J lost 2 bases, V lost 1 base, and 7 bases had no gene match. Germline assignment: CDR1 MNHEY and CDR2 SVGEGT. The CDR3 runs to 17 residues. The DNA for the CDR3 is TGTGCCAGCAGTTACTTAACCGGGACAGCAAACACCGGGGAGCTGTTTTTT. Encoded protein: CASSYLTGTANTGELFF.

In the case of this clonotype: A much larger clone is a single base away; this may be a read error. CDR3 bases: TGTGCCAGCAGTGAAGAGGGCTATGGCTACACCTTC. Translation gives CASSEEGYGYTF. The chain is built from TRBV6-1 and TRBJ1-2; D is unresolved. V was clipped by 1 base and J by 4 bases, with 4 bases between them. The CDR3 loop spans 12 amino acids. Per germline, CDR1 MNHNS and CDR2 SASEGT.

This clonotype appeared many times. The CDR3 loop is CASSFRDRGTETQYF. CDR3 nucleotide sequence: TGTGCCAGCAGCTTCCGGGACAGGGGTACGGAGACCCAGTACTTC. The rearrangement uses TRBV7-2 and TRBJ2-5, with 10 nucleotides matching TRBD1. This CDR3 contains 15 residues. Germline-derived CDR1 and CDR2 are SGHTA and FQGNSA. Trimming took 3 bases from V and 5 from J; bases not matched to a gene: 6.

This clonotype was detected only a few times. The chain uses TRBV20-1 and TRBJ1-4; 9 bases line up with TRBD1. Germline assignment: CDR1 DFQATT and CDR2 SNEGSKA (reference sequence). The trim removed 1 base at V and 7 bases at J, leaving 4 bases unmatched. This CDR3 contains 14 residues. The CDR3, as DNA: TGCAGTGCTAGAGTTCCGGGACAGGGTGAAAAACTGTTTTTT. It translates to CSARVPGQGEKLFF.

The chain employs TRBV7-8 and TRBJ2-2; D is perhaps TRBD2 (6 bases). V shed 5 bases and J shed 7 bases, with 11 bases lying between them. CDR3 length: 13 residues. CDR1 SGHVS and CDR2 FQNEAQ come from the germline V gene. CDR3 DNA: TGTGCCAGCAGCCATCCGGGAGTCGGGGAGCTGTTTTTT. It specifies CASSHPGVGELFF.

The chain combines TRBV4-3 with TRBJ2-7; D not certain. Germline V CDR1 and CDR2: LGHNA, YSLEER. V was cut by 1 base and J by 1 base, with 8 bases left in between. The CDR3 consists of 14 residues. This chain's CDR3 is CASSQVLGSYEQYF. CDR3 coding DNA: TGCGCCAGCAGCCAAGTTTTGGGGTCCTACGAGCAGTACTTC.

This clonotype was detected many times. The chain has TRBV7-9 and TRBJ2-1; D is possibly TRBD2 (6 bases). The CDR3 covers 17 residues. V was pared by 5 bases and J by 0 bases, with 17 bases between. Looked up from germline, CDR1 is SEHNR and CDR2 is FQNEAQ (reference sequence). The CDR3 region has the DNA TGTGCCAGCAGCCCTATATTAGCGGAGTTCTCCTACAATGAGCAGTTCTTC. Translation: CASSPILAEFSYNEQFF. The full variable domain, in which reference TRBV7-9 and TRBJ2-1 provide the parts outside the CDR3, is DTGVSQNPRHKITKRGQNVTFRCDPISEHNRLYWYRQTLGQGPEFLTYFQNEAQLEKSRLLSDRFSAERPKGSFSTLEIQRTEQGDSAMYLCASSPILAEFSYNEQFFGPGTRLTVL.

V usage is TRBV19 and J usage is TRBJ2-2, with 7 bases fitting TRBD2. This CDR3 contains 14 residues. The germline gives CDR1 LNHDA, CDR2 SQIVND (reference sequence). V was clipped by 7 bases and J by 4 bases; unmatched bases: 6. In nucleotides, the CDR3 is TGTGCCAGTACTAGCGGAGGGTCCACCGGGGAGCTGTTTTTT. It codes for CASTSGGSTGELFF.

In its sample, this clonotype was seen a few times. The chain joins TRBV7-2 to TRBJ2-4; D is unclear. Germline CDR1 reads SGHTA; CDR2 reads FQGNSA. Trimming cost V 3 bases and J 7 bases, with 4 bases left between them. The CDR3 sequence is 11 residues long. The CDR3 bases are TGTGCCAGCAGCTTCGGGAACATTCAGTACTTC. This encodes CASSFGNIQYF.

The rearrangement joins TRBV29-1 to TRBJ2-7, with D perhaps matching TRBD2 (5 bases). The CDR3 length is 12 residues. The germline V gene has CDR1 SQVTM and CDR2 ANQGSEA. V was shortened by 4 bases and J by 6 bases, with 13 bases between the two germline ends. CDR3 DNA sequence: TGCAGCGTTGCGGGGATGTCGGGCGAGCAGTACTTC. As protein: CSVAGMSGEQYF.

Notes on this clonotype: At one boundary the junction diverges from the germline segment, which might be a read error. This chain connects TRBV5-1 to TRBJ2-7; D might be TRBD2 (7 bases). Per germline, CDR1 SGHRS and CDR2 YFSETQ. This CDR3 region has 15 residues. CDR3 region: CAGSSLRGGEYEQYF. Here the CDR3 DNA reads TGCGCCGGCAGCTCGCTGAGGGGGGGCGAGTACGAGCAGTACTTC.

The chain couples TRBV6-4 to TRBJ1-6; D gene unclear. The CDR3 loop spans 14 amino acids. V dropped 3 bases and J dropped 5 bases, with 8 bases sitting between them. Looked up from germline, CDR1 is MRHNA and CDR2 is SNTAGT. CDR3 sequence reads: CASSEFRDNSPLHF. Here the CDR3 DNA reads TGTGCCAGCAGTGAGTTTCGAGATAATTCACCCCTCCACTTT.

This clonotype was counted only a few times. The chain joins TRBV20-1 to TRBJ2-7; 9 bases agree with TRBD2. The CDR3 length is 14 residues. The V and J ends lost 0 bases and 1 base, in that order; junction bases with no gene match: 1. Germline values: CDR1 DFQATT, CDR2 SNEGSKA (reference sequence). The CDR3 DNA reads as TGCAGTGCTAGAGAAGCGGGAGGTTCCTACGAGCAGTACTTC. Protein product: CSAREAGGSYEQYF.

There are a few counts of this clonotype. This chain links TRBV4-3 with TRBJ1-1; D remains ambiguous. Per germline, CDR1 LGHNA and CDR2 YSLEER. V was pared by 0 bases and J by 3 bases, with 8 bases between. The length of the CDR3 is 14 residues. CDR3 in DNA: TGCGCCAGCAGCCAAGATGATGGGGACACTGAAGCTTTCTTT. This codes for CASSQDDGDTEAFF.

The chain carries TRBV25-1 and TRBJ1-1; D may be TRBD1 (6 bases). Trimming cost V 5 bases and J 3 bases, with 13 bases left between them. This CDR3 has 14 residues. CDR1 is MGHDK and CDR2 is SYGVNS in the germline V gene. The CDR3 here is CASSNTGLDTEAFF. The CDR3 DNA follows: TGTGCCAGCAGTAATACAGGGTTGGACACTGAAGCTTTCTTT. Based on the CDR3 plus reference TRBV25-1 and TRBJ1-1, the full variable domain is EADIYQTPRYLVIGTGKKITLECSQTMGHDKMYWYQQDPGMELHLIHYSYGVNSTEKGDLSSESTVSRIRTEHFPLTLESARPSHTSQYLCASSNTGLDTEAFFGQGTRLTVV.

This clonotype came up a few times. This chain links TRBV12-3 or TRBV12-4 with TRBJ2-7, with TRBD2 matching 12 bases. The CDR3 extends over 14 amino acids. Trimming cost V 6 bases and J 5 bases; bases outside gene matches: 5. This chain's CDR3 is CASSRTSGINEQYF. In DNA form, the CDR3 reads TGTGCCAGCAGCCGGACTAGCGGGATTAACGAGCAGTACTTC.

This clonotype has only a few counts. V gene TRBV29-1 combines with J gene TRBJ2-2; 7 bases map to TRBD2. This CDR3 has 12 residues. The V and J ends lost 3 bases and 6 bases, in that order; junction bases with no gene match: 1. Germline CDR1 and CDR2: SQVTM and ANQGSEA. CDR3 loop: CSVDRGAGELFF. In nucleotides, the CDR3 is TGCAGCGTTGATCGGGGGGCCGGGGAGCTGTTTTTT.

V and J are TRBV4-1 and TRBJ2-5, with D perhaps matching TRBD2 (7 bases). Germline CDR1 and CDR2: MGHRA and YSYEKL. V was cut by 6 bases and J by 2 bases, with 16 bases left in between. The length of the CDR3 is 15 residues. The CDR3 sequence: CASRSGRGHQETQYF. As DNA, the CDR3 is TGCGCCAGCAGAAGTGGGCGGGGGCATCAAGAGACCCAGTACTTC.

This clonotype turned up a few times. The chain links TRBV7-2 to TRBJ2-7, with 9 bases that match TRBD1. Trimming cost V 5 bases and J 3 bases; bases outside gene matches: 2. There are 13 residues in the CDR3. Germline CDR1 SGHTA, CDR2 FQGNSA. CDR3 DNA: TGTGCCAGCAGCATGGACAGGGGCTACGAGCAGTACTTC. The encoded protein is CASSMDRGYEQYF.

The gene calls are TRBV4-1 and TRBJ2-3, with D perhaps matching TRBD2 (6 bases). From germline, CDR1 is MGHRA and CDR2 YSYEKL. This CDR3 comprises 16 residues. V was clipped by 3 bases and J by 2 bases, with 15 bases between them. The CDR3 protein is CASSQGIRGTTDTQYF. In nucleotides, the CDR3 is TGCGCCAGCAGCCAGGGAATACGGGGGACCACAGATACGCAGTATTTT.

This clonotype occurred many times. The J gene is TRBJ2-5, the V gene TRBV20-1; 13 nucleotides align to TRBD2. This CDR3 spans 14 amino acids. V lost 2 bases and J lost 7; bases outside the gene matches: 4. The germline V gene encodes CDR1 DFQATT and CDR2 SNEGSKA (reference sequence). The CDR3 sequence: CSARTLAGGATQYF. In DNA form, the CDR3 reads TGCAGTGCTAGAACACTAGCGGGAGGGGCGACCCAGTACTTC.

There are a few counts of this clonotype. The chain uses TRBV27 and TRBJ2-3, with TRBD1 matching over 7 bases. Trimming took 0 bases from V and 0 from J; bases not matched to a gene: 3. The CDR3 consists of 16 residues. Germline V gene sequence: CDR1 MNHEY, CDR2 SMNVEV (reference sequence). CDR3: CASSLSTGLSTDTQYF. DNA for the CDR3: TGTGCCAGCAGTTTATCGACAGGGCTTAGCACAGATACGCAGTATTTT.

This clonotype was recorded a few times. This chain joins TRBV4-1 and TRBJ2-7; maybe TRBD2 (7 bases). Germline CDR1 is MGHRA and CDR2 is YSYEKL. The V end was cut by 6 bases, the J end by 0 bases, with 18 bases between. The CDR3 has 16 residues. The DNA of the CDR3 is TGCGCCAGCAGTTTTCTCCGCGGGGGACACTCCTACGAGCAGTACTTC. Protein product: CASSFLRGGHSYEQYF.

The chain uses TRBV12-3 or TRBV12-4 and TRBJ1-2; maybe TRBD1 (6 bases). There are 14 residues in the CDR3. Trimming took off 6 bases at V and 2 bases at J, with 13 bases between the two ends. CDR3 sequence (DNA): TGTGCCAGCAGGCCGTCTCAGGGGAACTATGGCTACACCTTC. Translated, it gives CASRPSQGNYGYTF.

The table lists this clonotype with a few counts. The chain couples TRBV7-8 to TRBJ2-5, with 7 bases that match TRBD1. There are 15 residues in the CDR3. The V gene end was trimmed by 5 bases and the J gene end by 0 bases; junction bases not matched to a gene: 6. Germline CDR1 reads SGHVS; CDR2 reads FQNEAQ. The CDR3 is CASSPDRVYQETQYF. The CDR3 bases are TGTGCCAGCAGCCCCGACAGGGTGTACCAAGAGACCCAGTACTTC.